This TCR beta chain was sequenced in a study of T cells after yellow fever vaccination. Study-level points and caveats: Re-detected after boosting: most primary clones, 95% to 98% of CD4 and over 80% of CD8.

TCRdb recomputed calls from the 5' RACE reads with MiXCR, one row per CDR3 protein. The sample holds approximately 32,000 distinct CDR3 sequences, 6.6% seen once. Germline V gives CDR1 LGHNA, CDR2 YNFKEQ. The V end lost 0 bases, the J end lost 6 bases, and 4 bases lay between the germline ends. The CDR3 is made up of 12 amino acids. The sequencing here drew on PBMCs, either bulk or a sorted T-cell subset (CD4+, CD8+, memory, or dextramer-sorted; not recorded which), taken on the day of the first yellow fever vaccination. The rearrangement joins TRBV4-2 to TRBJ2-3, with D uncertain. The receptor comes from a man aged 18 to 30 who received the YFV17D yellow fever vaccine. This chain's CDR3 is CASSQDRDTQYF. The CDR3 DNA reads as TGTGCCAGCAGCCAAGATCGGGATACGCAGTATTTT.